One T cell receptor beta chain is described in this entry. The target antigen is unknown. In the study's own analysis: Clinicopathological groups differed in CDR3, with these differences serving to build a distant-metastasis classifier for papillary thyroid cancer. With MiXCR, TCRdb reprocessed the PCR reads. None of the V and J calls come from the authors' own analysis; TCRdb made them. Among some 12,000 clones listed, around 40% were seen once. The sample is drawn from a study of metastatic and nonmetastatic thyroid tumors. Study-wide points: Benign nodules were reported to have significantly lower TCR beta diversity than malignant thyroid tumors, in blood and tumor.

V lost 3 bases, J lost 3 bases, and 11 bases lay in between. Germline V CDR1 and CDR2: MNHNS, SASEGT. There are 15 residues in the CDR3. Each patient came to thyroid surgery without any prior treatment (of any kind). This receptor was identified in a female donor with papillary thyroid cancer or a benign thyroid nodule (not recorded which). Some clones in this sample may be carry-over from other donors' samples. The chain uses TRBV6-1 and TRBJ2-2; D unclear. The sequencing input was tumor tissue. The CDR3 bases are TGTGCCAGCAGTGACAGGCTCTCGGACACCGGGGAGCTGTTTTTT. Its translation: CASSDRLSDTGELFF.